This T cell receptor (beta chain) derives from a study of T cell responses to AZD1222 COVID-19 vaccine (dated by TCRdb to about 2021). Describing the broader study: A total of 230 or so trial participants underwent TCR sequencing, of whom nearly 210 received two doses of AZD1222 and some 26 received two doses of the MenACWY control vaccine. Trial participants were enrolled into age subgroups of 18-55, 56-69 and 70-plus years, which contained approximately 150, 28 and 58 TCR-sequenced participants, respectively.

The time point label here, explained by the study, means: about 28 days (+/-7) after the second vaccine dose. AZD1222 recipients with second doses at about 4 weeks or about 12 weeks were pooled, because spike-specific TCR depth and breadth did not differ between schedules. Vaccinee samples came from UK trials COV001 and COV002, including a single-blind randomized controlled phase 2/3 trial of AZD1222 (ChAdOx1 nCoV-19) in healthy adults. Trial participant PBMC samples were collected at day 0 and day 28 after the second dose for TCRbeta chain sequencing. Paper-wide results and their limitations: Spike-specific TCR breadth and depth rose significantly after two AZD1222 doses compared with day 0 and with MenACWY recipients. The whole spike protein was spanned by vaccine-associated CD4 TCRs, and dominant responses were seen in regions 160-218 and 743-854. In the small 56-69-year group, the increase in depth fell short of significance, most likely because of low power. No day 14 peak-response samples were available, so repertoires were characterized only after the peak T cell response. Conclusions about previously exposed vaccinees are limited, since just five or six AZD1222 recipients were seropositive for SARS-CoV-2 at baseline. Reportedly, almost half of the unique spike-specific TCRs recognized epitopes lying outside the regions that are mutated in the B.1.351 and B.1.1.7 variants. Participants were mostly white British and included more females than males, and it was suggested by the authors that clonal diversity may have been underestimated.

The CDR3 regions of human TCRbeta chains were subjected to immunosequencing. From the authors' description of their analysis: Repertoire TCRs were checked for matches against a reference library of SARS-CoV-2-specific TCRs that had been generated using the MIRA antigen-specificity platform. Breadth was defined as the fraction of unique TCRs that were SARS-CoV-2-associated. Depth was defined as the fraction of total T cells that were SARS-CoV-2-associated. Using the MIRA data, each spike-specific TCR was mapped to the spike region that the TCR reacts to and placed in a CD4 or CD8 class. Log10-transformed breadth and depth values were compared by one-way ANOVA with Sidak's multiple comparisons tests. Here the immuneACCESS table is served through TCRdb, limited to in-frame sequences with V and J called. Missing clones are a known gap in these copies; in checked studies unresolved V genes cover under half, and the rest lacks a known reason. V and J calls and clone size are copied from that table; D and trimming were computed from the DNA. This sample gives tens of thousands of clones in total; about 90% of them show up just once. Approximately 8.1% of the sample goes to the ten largest clones.

Counted from cysteine to phenylalanine, this CDR3 has 15 amino acids. The entry retains the CDR3 DNA only, 45 bases that are in frame from base 1. CDR1 and CDR2, looked up from the germline V gene, are MDHEN and SYDVKM. At the junction V is shortened by 6 bases and J by 4 bases, with 13 bases in between. This clone is a singleton in its sample. Its antigen target is currently unknown. Per-base qualities were not stored, and no clone one base away is much larger. The receptor was isolated from an adult who received the AZD1222 COVID-19 vaccine. The material sequenced was peripheral blood, taken 28 days after the second AZD1222 dose. Here the chain combines TRBV28 and TRBJ1-6; possibly the D gene is TRBD1, per 5 matching bases. The DNA is as follows: TGTGCCAGCAGGACGGGGCAGTCTTATAATTCACCCCTCCACTTT. Its translation is CASRTGQSYNSPLHF.